The 18 T cell receptor beta chains below all came from one sample that was sequenced in a study of T cells expressing NK-cell markers. Reprocessing the 5' RACE reads, TCRdb reports a single entry for every CDR3 protein and omits DNA. The sample holds about 460,000 distinct CDR3 sequences. Sequencing was performed on blood T cells: a sorted CD56 or NKG2C T cell subset, CD4+ or CD8+ T cells, or bulk PBMC T cells (not recorded which). Receptor source: a woman aged 50 to 65 in good health.

This chain uses TRBV6-5 with TRBJ2-3; there is no DNA to check the TCRdb D call of TRBD1. This CDR3 region has 16 residues. The germline V gene encodes CDR1 MNHEY and CDR2 SVGAGI. CDR3: CASSYLRGLGTDTQYF.

The chain uses TRBV12-3 or TRBV12-4 and TRBJ2-3; the TCRdb D gene call, TRBD1, has no DNA to confirm it. This CDR3 contains 14 residues. The CDR3 region is CASSLGQGKDTQYF.

V is TRBV5-6 and J is TRBJ2-3; TCRdb calls TRBD2, which cannot be checked without DNA. This CDR3 contains 15 residues. CDR1 and CDR2 from the germline V gene are SGHDT and YYEEEE. The CDR3 here is CASSRGGFRADTQYF.

The rearrangement joins TRBV6-5 to TRBJ1-2; TCRdb indicates TRBD1, and absent DNA this call remains unverified. This CDR3 comprises 13 residues. Germline V gives CDR1 MNHEY, CDR2 SVGAGI. The CDR3 loop reads CASSYRRGDGYTF.

The V and J genes are TRBV11-2 and TRBJ1-1; TCRdb's D gene call, TRBD1, goes unchecked for lack of DNA. The germline CDR1 and CDR2 sequences are SGHAT and FQNNGV. The CDR3 contains 16 residues. CDR3 in amino acids: CASSLNRGLVNTEAFF.

This chain uses TRBV28 with TRBJ1-2. This CDR3 has 13 residues. Germline V CDR1 and CDR2: MDHEN, SYDVKM. This CDR3 is CASSTNGKYGYTF.

V usage is TRBV10-3 and J usage is TRBJ2-3; TCRdb lists TRBD1, though no DNA is available to test this call. The germline V gene has CDR1 ENHRY and CDR2 SYGVKD. The CDR3 is 13 residues long. This CDR3 reads CAVNRDLTDTQYF.

The genes are TRBV20-1 and TRBJ2-7; the D call of TRBD1 rests on TCRdb alone, since no DNA is present to check it. Germline lookup yields CDR1 DFQATT and CDR2 SNEGSKA (reference sequence). CDR3 length equals 13 residues. The CDR3 reads CSASPGPVREQYF.

J is TRBJ1-2 and V is TRBV28. The CDR3 is 13 residues long. In germline, CDR1 is MDHEN, CDR2 SYDVKM. CDR3 residues: CASSLLEDYGYTF.

V is TRBV20-1 and J is TRBJ2-5; lacking DNA, the TRBD2 call made by TCRdb goes unchecked. Per the germline V gene, CDR1 is DFQATT and CDR2 is SNEGSKA (reference sequence). CDR3 size: 15 residues. CDR3 in amino acids: CSARDRDSGVWSQYF.

The chain couples TRBV6-6 to TRBJ2-3; without DNA, the TCRdb call of TRBD1 cannot be checked. Germline-derived CDR1 and CDR2 are MNHNY and SVGAGI (reference sequence). CDR3 length: 12 residues. Here the CDR3 reads CASRHPVGTQYF.

The chain uses TRBV7-8 and TRBJ2-7; TCRdb indicates TRBD2, and absent DNA this call remains unverified. The CDR3 length is 19 residues. Germline CDR1 is SGHVS and CDR2 is FQNEAQ. This chain's CDR3 is CASSLGGLAGLRSSYEQYF.

This chain connects TRBV29-1 to TRBJ1-4; the D call from TCRdb, TRBD1, cannot be confirmed without DNA. Germline V gene lookup returns CDR1 SQVTM and CDR2 ANQGSEA. This CDR3 spans 14 amino acids. CDR3 protein: CSAKRGAGNEKLFF.

The chain has TRBV12-3 or TRBV12-4 and TRBJ2-7; TCRdb returns TRBD1, unconfirmable since there is no DNA. The CDR3 is made up of 12 amino acids. CDR3 region: CASRQGSYEQYF.

This chain joins TRBV2 and TRBJ1-5; no DNA is available, so the TRBD1 call from TCRdb remains unchecked. CDR1 and CDR2 from the germline V gene are SNHLY and FYNNEI. CDR3 length equals 15 residues. CDR3 residues: CASSVARVSNQPQHF.

This rearrangement joins TRBV10-1 to TRBJ2-7; without DNA, the TCRdb call of TRBD1 cannot be checked. CDR3 length: 15 amino acids. CDR1 and CDR2 (germline): WNHNN, SYGVQD (reference sequence). The CDR3: CASSLGQPGNYEQYF.

The chain carries TRBV7-9 and TRBJ2-3; the TCRdb D gene call, TRBD1, has no DNA to confirm it. From germline, CDR1 is SEHNR and CDR2 FQNEAQ (reference sequence). The CDR3 sequence is 13 residues long. The CDR3 sequence is CASSRTVEDTQYF.

This chain links TRBV7-8 with TRBJ2-1; TCRdb's D call, TRBD2, is unchecked because there is no DNA. This CDR3 region has 15 residues. Germline CDR1 reads SGHVS; CDR2 reads FQNEAQ. CDR3 protein: CASSPTDLPYNEQFF.